This record looks at one TCR beta chain sequence and its context. TCRbeta libraries were built with three rounds of nested PCR, modified from ARM-PCR. MiXCR, applied by TCRdb to the multiplex PCR reads, yields one record per CDR3 protein. The table records about 80,000 distinct CDR3 sequences, roughly 80% of them present only once. These data originate in a study of tumor and adjacent non-tumor tissue in lung cancer. RNA was extracted from bulk tissue without any cell sorting. Distant lung tissue was collected more than 3 cm away from the tumor edge. Newly diagnosed lung cancer patients had thoracic surgery in China, August–late 2014, without prior chemotherapy. Trimming took 5 bases from V and 1 from J, leaving 11 bases between them. The CDR3 loop spans 14 amino acids.

This sequence joins TRBV12-3 or TRBV12-4 and TRBJ1-1, with D possibly matching TRBD1 (5 bases). This sequence originates from a man aged 55 to 69 with non-small cell lung cancer. Material: distant non-tumor lung tissue. The CDR3 protein is CASSQGLRNTEAFF. The CDR3 DNA sequence: TGTGCCAGCAGTCAGGGATTGAGGAACACTGAAGCTTTCTTT.